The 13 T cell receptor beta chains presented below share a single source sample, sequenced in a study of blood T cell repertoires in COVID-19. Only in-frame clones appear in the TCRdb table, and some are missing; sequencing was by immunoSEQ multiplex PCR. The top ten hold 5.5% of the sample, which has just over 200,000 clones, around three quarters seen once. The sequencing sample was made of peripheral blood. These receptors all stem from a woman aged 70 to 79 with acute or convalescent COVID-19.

CDR3 region: CATTGTDNEQFF. CDR3 DNA sequence: TGTGCCACCACAGGGACCGACAATGAGCAGTTCTTC. This chain uses TRBV10-3 with TRBJ2-1; the D gene is possibly TRBD1 (6 bases). The CDR3 has 12 residues. From germline, CDR1 is ENHRY and CDR2 SYGVKD. The ends were cut back, 10 bases at V and 5 bases at J, with 12 bases in the middle.

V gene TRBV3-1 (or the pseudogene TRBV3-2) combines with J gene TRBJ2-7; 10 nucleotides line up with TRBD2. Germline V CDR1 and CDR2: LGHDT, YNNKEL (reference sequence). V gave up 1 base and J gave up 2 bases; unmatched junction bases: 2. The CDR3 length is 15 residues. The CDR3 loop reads CASSQGTSGTYEQYF. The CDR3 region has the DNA TGTGCCAGCAGCCAAGGGACTAGCGGTACCTACGAGCAGTACTTC.

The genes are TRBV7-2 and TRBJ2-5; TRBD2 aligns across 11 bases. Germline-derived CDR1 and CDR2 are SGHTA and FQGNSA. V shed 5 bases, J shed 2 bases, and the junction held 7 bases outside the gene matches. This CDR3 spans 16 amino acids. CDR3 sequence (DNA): TGTGCCAGCAGCCCGACTAGCGGGATTGGGCAAGAGACCCAGTACTTC. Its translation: CASSPTSGIGQETQYF.

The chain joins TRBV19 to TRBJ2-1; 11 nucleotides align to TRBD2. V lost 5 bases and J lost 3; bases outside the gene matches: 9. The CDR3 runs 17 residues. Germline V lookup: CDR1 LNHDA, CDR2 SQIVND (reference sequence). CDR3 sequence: CASSSLLAGGDYNEQFF. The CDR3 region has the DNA TGTGCCAGTAGTTCCCTTTTAGCGGGAGGGGACTACAATGAGCAGTTCTTC.

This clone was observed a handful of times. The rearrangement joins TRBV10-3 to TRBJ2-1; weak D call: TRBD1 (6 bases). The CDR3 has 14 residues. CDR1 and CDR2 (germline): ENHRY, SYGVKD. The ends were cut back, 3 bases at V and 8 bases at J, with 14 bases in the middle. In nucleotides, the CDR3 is TGTGCCATCAGTGAAATGGTACAGGGCTATGAGCAGTTCTTC. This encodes CAISEMVQGYEQFF.

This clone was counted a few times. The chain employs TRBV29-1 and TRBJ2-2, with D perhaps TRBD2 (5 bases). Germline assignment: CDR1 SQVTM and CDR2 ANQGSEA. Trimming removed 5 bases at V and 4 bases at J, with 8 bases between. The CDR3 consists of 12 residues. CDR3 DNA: TGCAGCGTTCCGGGGAGCACCGGGGAGCTGTTTTTT. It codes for CSVPGSTGELFF.

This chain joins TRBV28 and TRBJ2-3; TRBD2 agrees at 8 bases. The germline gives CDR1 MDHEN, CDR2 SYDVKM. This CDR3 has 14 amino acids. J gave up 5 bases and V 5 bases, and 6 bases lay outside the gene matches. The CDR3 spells CASSPRGGQDTQYF. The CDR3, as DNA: TGTGCCAGCAGTCCCCGGGGGGGACAAGATACGCAGTATTTT. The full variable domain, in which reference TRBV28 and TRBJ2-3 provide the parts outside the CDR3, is DVKVTQSSRYLVKRTGEKVFLECVQDMDHENMFWYRQDPGLGLRLIYFSYDVKMKEKGDIPEGYSVSREKKERFSLILESASTNQTSMYLCASSPRGGQDTQYFGPGTRLTVL.

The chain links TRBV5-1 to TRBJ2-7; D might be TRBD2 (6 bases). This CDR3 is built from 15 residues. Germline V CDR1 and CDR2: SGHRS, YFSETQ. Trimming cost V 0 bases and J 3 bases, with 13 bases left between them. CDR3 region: CASSLDGGALYEQYF. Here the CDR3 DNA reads TGCGCCAGCAGCTTGGATGGCGGGGCTCTCTACGAGCAGTACTTC.

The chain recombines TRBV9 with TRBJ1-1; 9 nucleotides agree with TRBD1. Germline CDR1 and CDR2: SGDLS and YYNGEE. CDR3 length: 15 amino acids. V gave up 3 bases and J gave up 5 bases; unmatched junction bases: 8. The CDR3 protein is CASSAPGTGRTEAFF. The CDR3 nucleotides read TGTGCCAGCAGCGCCCCAGGGACAGGGCGGACTGAAGCTTTCTTT.

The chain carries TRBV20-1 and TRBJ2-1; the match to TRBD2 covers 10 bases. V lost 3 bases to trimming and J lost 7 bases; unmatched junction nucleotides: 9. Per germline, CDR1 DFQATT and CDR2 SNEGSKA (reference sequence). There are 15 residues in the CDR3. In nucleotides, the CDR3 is TGCAGTGCTAGTGGAATGGCTAGCGGGAGAAATGAGCAGTTCTTC. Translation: CSASGMASGRNEQFF.

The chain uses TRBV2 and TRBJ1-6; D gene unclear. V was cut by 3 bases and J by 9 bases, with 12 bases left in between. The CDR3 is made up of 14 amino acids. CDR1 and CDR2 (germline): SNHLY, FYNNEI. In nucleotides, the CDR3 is TGTGCCAGCAGTGACCTGGAGGGTACTTCACCCCTCCACTTT. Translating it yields CASSDLEGTSPLHF.

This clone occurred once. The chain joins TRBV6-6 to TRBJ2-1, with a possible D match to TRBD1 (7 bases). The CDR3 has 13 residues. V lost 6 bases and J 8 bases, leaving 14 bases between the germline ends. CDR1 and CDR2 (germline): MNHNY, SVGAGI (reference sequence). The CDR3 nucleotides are TGTGCCAGCAGACAGGGGCGCGGGGATGAGCAGTTCTTC. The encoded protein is CASRQGRGDEQFF.

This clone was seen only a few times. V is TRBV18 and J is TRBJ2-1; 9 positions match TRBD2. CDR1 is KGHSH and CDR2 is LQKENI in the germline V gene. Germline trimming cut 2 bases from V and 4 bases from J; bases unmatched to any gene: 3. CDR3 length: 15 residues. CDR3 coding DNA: TGTGCCAGCTCACCATTGCGGGAGGGGTACAATGAGCAGTTCTTC. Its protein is CASSPLREGYNEQFF.